Following are 8 T cell receptor beta chains from one sample sequenced in a study of T cells in Graves' hyperthyroidism and ophthalmopathy. Amplified TCR beta CDR3 regions came from RNA transcripts. RT-PCR in the first round (using the HTBI primer set) targeted the TCR CDR3. A single record per CDR3 protein comes from TCRdb applying MiXCR to the multiplex PCR reads. This sample has approximately 360,000 distinct CDR3 sequences; about 15% occur once, and the top ten carry 25% to 35%. Sequenced input: blood. Receptors originate from a woman aged 18-30 years with Graves' hyperthyroidism that later progressed to Graves' ophthalmopathy.

This clonotype was counted ten times or more. The chain is built from TRBV30 and TRBJ1-1; unclear D gene. Between the trimmed V and J ends, which lost 3 bases and 1 base, there was a span of 9 bases. Germline assignment: CDR1 GTSNPN and CDR2 SVGIG (reference sequence). CDR3 size: 13 residues. The DNA for the CDR3 is TGTGCCTGGAGCCGCCAGCCGAACACTGAAGCTTTCTTT. Protein sequence: CAWSRQPNTEAFF.

This clonotype showed up many times. V gene TRBV7-2 combines with J gene TRBJ2-7, with D possibly TRBD2 on 6 matching bases. The ends were cut back, 3 bases at V and 6 bases at J, with 18 bases in the middle. The CDR3 has 15 amino acids. Germline CDR1 reads SGHTA; CDR2 reads FQGNSA. In DNA form, the CDR3 reads TGTGCCAGCAGCTTTTTCCTAGCGCCTTTAGGCGAGCAGTACTTC. Translation: CASSFFLAPLGEQYF.

This sequence joins TRBV13 and TRBJ2-4; 9 nucleotides agree with TRBD1. The ends lost 4 bases at V and 3 bases at J; junction bases unmatched: 4. CDR1 is PRHDT, CDR2 FYEKMQ, per germline (reference sequence). The CDR3 covers 15 residues. The CDR3 sequence: CASSSGQGIKNIQYF. In nucleotides, the CDR3 is TGTGCCAGCAGCTCAGGACAGGGGATCAAAAACATTCAGTACTTC.

This clonotype was detected a few times. The chain is built from TRBV20-1 and TRBJ2-7; possible D gene TRBD2, 5 bases. The CDR3 extends over 15 amino acids. The V gene's germline CDR1 is DFQATT and CDR2 SNEGSKA (reference sequence). Trimming cost V 0 bases and J 0 bases, with 12 bases left between them. The CDR3 coding sequence is TGCAGTGCTAGAGAAGCCGGGAAGCCCTCCTACGAGCAGTACTTC. This sequence encodes CSAREAGKPSYEQYF.

There are many counts of this clonotype. The V and J genes are TRBV20-1 and TRBJ2-7; D gene unclear. The CDR3 length is 15 residues. Germline CDR1 is DFQATT and CDR2 is SNEGSKA (reference sequence). The V end was cut by 1 base, the J end by 0 bases, with 13 bases between. This CDR3 is CSARGLGGPSYEQYF. DNA of the CDR3: TGCAGTGCTAGAGGCCTTGGCGGCCCCTCCTACGAGCAGTACTTC.

The sample holds many counts of this clonotype. The chain links TRBV20-1 to TRBJ2-1; 8 nucleotides agree with TRBD2. J was trimmed by 4 bases and V by 0 bases; bases with no gene match: 8. CDR3 length: 16 amino acids. CDR1 is DFQATT, CDR2 SNEGSKA, per germline (reference sequence). This CDR3 is CSARDQWKRGYNEQFF. The CDR3 bases are TGCAGTGCTAGAGATCAGTGGAAGCGGGGGTACAATGAGCAGTTCTTC.

In the case of this clonotype: A much larger clone lies a single base off, so this may be a read error. The rearrangement links TRBV3-1 to TRBJ1-2; weak D call: TRBD1 (6 bases). The germline V gene has CDR1 LGHDT and CDR2 YNNKEL (reference sequence). The CDR3 has 15 residues. The CDR3, as DNA: TGTGCCAGCAGCCAAGATCGGCTACCAGGGGTTGGCTACAACTTC. It yields the protein CASSQDRLPGVGYNF.

This clonotype was detected many times. The V and J genes are TRBV20-1 and TRBJ2-5, with D tentatively TRBD1 (6 bases). The V and J ends lost 6 bases and 5 bases respectively, with 16 bases between them. Germline V gives CDR1 DFQATT, CDR2 SNEGSKA (reference sequence). The CDR3 contains 13 residues. The chain's CDR3 is CSAIGWGQETQYF. The CDR3 nucleotides are TGCAGTGCCATTGGCTGGGGGCAGGAGACCCAGTACTTC.